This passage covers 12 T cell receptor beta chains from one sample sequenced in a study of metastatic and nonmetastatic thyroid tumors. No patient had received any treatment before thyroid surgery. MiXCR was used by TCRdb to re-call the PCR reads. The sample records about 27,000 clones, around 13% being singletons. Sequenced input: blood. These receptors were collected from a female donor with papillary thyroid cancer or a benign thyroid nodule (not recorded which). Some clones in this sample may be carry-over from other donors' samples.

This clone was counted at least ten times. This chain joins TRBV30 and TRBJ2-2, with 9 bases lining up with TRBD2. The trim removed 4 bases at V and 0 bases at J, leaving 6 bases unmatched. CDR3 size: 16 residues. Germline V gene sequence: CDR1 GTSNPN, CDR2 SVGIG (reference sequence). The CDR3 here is CAWKDGGRANTGELFF. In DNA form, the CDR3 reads TGTGCCTGGAAAGACGGCGGGAGGGCGAACACCGGGGAGCTGTTTTTT.

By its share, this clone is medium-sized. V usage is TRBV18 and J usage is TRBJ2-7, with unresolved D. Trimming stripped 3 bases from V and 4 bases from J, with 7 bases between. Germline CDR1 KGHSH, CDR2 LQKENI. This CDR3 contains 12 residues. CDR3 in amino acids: CASSPGVYEQYF. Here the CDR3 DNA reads TGTGCCAGCTCACCCGGAGTTTACGAGCAGTACTTC.

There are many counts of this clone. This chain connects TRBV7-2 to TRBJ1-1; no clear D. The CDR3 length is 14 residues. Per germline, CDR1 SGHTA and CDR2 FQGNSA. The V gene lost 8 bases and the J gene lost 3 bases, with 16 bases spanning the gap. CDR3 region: CASGPDRAHTEAFF. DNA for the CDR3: TGTGCCAGCGGTCCGGATAGGGCTCACACTGAAGCTTTCTTT. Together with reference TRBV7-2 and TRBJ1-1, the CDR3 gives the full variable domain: GAGVSQSPSNKVTEKGKDVELRCDPISGHTALYWYRQSLGQGLEFLIYFQGNSAPDKSGLPSDRFSAERTGGSVSTLTIQRTQQEDSAVYLCASGPDRAHTEAFFGQGTRLTVV.

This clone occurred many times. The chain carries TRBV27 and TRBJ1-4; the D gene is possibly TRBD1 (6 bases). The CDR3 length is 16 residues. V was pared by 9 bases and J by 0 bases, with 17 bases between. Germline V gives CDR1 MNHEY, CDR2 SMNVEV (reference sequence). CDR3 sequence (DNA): TGTGCCAGTAGAACAGGGTTAGATACAACTAATGAAAAACTGTTTTTT. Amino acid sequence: CASRTGLDTTNEKLFF.

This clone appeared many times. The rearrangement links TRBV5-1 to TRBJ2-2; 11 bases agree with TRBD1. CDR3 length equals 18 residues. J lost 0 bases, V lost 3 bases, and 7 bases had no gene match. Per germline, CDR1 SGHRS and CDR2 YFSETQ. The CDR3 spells CASSSTGTGGSNTGELFF. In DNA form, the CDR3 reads TGCGCCAGCAGCTCGACCGGGACAGGGGGTTCGAACACCGGGGAGCTGTTTTTT.

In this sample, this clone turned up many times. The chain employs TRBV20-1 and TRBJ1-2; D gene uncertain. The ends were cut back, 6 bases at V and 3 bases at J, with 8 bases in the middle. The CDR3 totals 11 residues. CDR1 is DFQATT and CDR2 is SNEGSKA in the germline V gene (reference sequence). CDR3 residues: CSATEDYGYTF. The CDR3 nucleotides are TGCAGTGCGACCGAGGACTATGGCTACACCTTC.

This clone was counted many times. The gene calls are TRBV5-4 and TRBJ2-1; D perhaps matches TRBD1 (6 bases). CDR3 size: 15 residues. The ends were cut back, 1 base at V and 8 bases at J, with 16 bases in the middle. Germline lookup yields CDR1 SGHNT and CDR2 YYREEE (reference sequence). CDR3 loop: CASSLSTGLVDEQFF. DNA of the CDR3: TGTGCCAGCAGCTTGTCTACAGGGTTGGTGGATGAGCAGTTCTTC.

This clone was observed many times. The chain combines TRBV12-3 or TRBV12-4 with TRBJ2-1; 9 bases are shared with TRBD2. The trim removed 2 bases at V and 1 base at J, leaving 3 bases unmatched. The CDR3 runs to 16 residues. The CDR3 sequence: CASSLRGRGSYNEQFF. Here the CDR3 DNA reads TGTGCCAGCAGTTTACGCGGGAGGGGTTCCTACAATGAGCAGTTCTTC.

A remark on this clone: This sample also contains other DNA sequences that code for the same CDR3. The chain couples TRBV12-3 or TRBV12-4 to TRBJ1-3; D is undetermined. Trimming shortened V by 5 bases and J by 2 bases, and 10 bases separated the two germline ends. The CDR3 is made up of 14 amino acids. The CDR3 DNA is TGTGCCAGCAGTCTATTGGGCGCTGGAAACACCATATATTTT. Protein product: CASSLLGAGNTIYF.

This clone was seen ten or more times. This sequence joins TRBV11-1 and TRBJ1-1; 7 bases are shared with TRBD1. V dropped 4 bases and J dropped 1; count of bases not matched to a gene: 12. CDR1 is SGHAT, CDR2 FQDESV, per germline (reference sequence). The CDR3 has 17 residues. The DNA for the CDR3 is TGTGCCAGCAGCTATGACCGACAGGGATGGGGGAACACTGAAGCTTTCTTT. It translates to CASSYDRQGWGNTEAFF. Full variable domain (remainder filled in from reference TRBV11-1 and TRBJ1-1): EAEVAQSPRYKITEKSQAVAFWCDPISGHATLYWYRQILGQGPELLVQFQDESVVDDSQLPKDRFSAERLKGVDSTLKIQPAELGDSAMYLCASSYDRQGWGNTEAFFGQGTRLTVV.

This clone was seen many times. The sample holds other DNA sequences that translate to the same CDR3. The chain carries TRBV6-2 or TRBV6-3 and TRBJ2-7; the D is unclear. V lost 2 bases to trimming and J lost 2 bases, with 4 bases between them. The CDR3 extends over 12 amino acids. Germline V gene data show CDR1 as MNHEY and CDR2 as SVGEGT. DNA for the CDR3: TGTGCCAGCAGTTACAGAACCTACGAGCAGTACTTC. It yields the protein CASSYRTYEQYF.

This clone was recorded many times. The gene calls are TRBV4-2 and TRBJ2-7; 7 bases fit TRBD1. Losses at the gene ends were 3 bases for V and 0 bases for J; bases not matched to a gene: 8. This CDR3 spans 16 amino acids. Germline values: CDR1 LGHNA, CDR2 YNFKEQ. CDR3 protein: CASSQGDRDSSYEQYF. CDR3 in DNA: TGTGCCAGCAGCCAGGGCGACAGGGATAGCTCCTACGAGCAGTACTTC.